This T cell receptor beta chain was recorded in a study of patients and donors after allogeneic stem cell transplantation. TCRdb independently ran MiXCR on the RT-PCR reads; one entry per CDR3 protein. The table lists about 150,000 distinct CDR3 sequences, over 35% of them singletons. Germline CDR1 MNHNY, CDR2 SVGAGI (reference sequence). The junction had 4 bases not matched to a gene; V was cut back by 5 bases and J by 0 bases. The CDR3 loop spans 16 amino acids. This clonotype was found a few times. This sequence originates from a human donor who was either an allogeneic HSCT recipient or a stem cell or donor lymphocyte infusion donor (not recorded which). It is not recorded whose cells these are; they may come from a transplant donor. Sequenced sample: blood, either unsorted or a sorted T cell fraction (not recorded which). The chain employs TRBV6-6 and TRBJ1-4, with TRBD1 matching over 9 bases. CDR3 residues: CASSTRQGATNEKLFF. The CDR3 nucleotides are TGTGCCAGCAGTACCCGACAGGGGGCAACTAATGAAAAACTGTTTTTT.